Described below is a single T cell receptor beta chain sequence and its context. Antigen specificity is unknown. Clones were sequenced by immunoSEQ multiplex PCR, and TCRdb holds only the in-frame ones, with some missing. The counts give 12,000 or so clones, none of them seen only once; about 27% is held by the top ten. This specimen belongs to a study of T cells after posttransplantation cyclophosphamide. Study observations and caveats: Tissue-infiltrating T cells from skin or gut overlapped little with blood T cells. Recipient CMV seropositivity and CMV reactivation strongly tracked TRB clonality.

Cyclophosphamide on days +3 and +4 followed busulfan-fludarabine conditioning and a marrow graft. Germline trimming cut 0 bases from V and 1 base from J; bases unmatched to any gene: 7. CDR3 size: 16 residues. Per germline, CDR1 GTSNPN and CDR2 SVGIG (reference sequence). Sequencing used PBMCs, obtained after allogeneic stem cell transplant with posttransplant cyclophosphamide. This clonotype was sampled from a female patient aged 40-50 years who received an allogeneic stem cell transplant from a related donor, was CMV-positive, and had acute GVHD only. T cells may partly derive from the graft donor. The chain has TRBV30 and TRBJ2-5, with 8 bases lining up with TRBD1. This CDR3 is CAWSVTGALTQETQYF. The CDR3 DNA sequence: TGTGCCTGGAGTGTGACAGGGGCGCTCACCCAAGAGACCCAGTACTTC.